These 19 T cell receptor beta chains share one sample of origin, sequenced in a study of tumor-infiltrating lymphocytes in glioblastoma multiforme. Three nested ARM-PCR rounds with V-beta and C-beta primers built TCRB libraries. TCRdb re-analysed the multiplex PCR reads in MiXCR, keeping a single row per CDR3 protein. This sample has about 10,000 distinct CDR3 sequences, with over 60% found just once. The sequenced material came from brain tumor tissue. These receptors came from a male donor with glioblastoma.

Note on this clonotype: One end of the junction fails to match germline, which may point to a read error. This chain links TRBV6-1 with TRBJ2-1; TRBD2 matches at 11 bases. Germline CDR1 is MNHNS and CDR2 is SASEGT. The CDR3 is 16 residues long. The CDR3 sequence is CASRGRIAGGPYEQFF. The CDR3 region has the DNA TGTGCCAGCAGGGGCCGGATAGCGGGAGGGCCATACGAGCAATTCTTC.

The chain employs TRBV11-1 and TRBJ2-3; no reliable D call. The V end was cut by 5 bases, the J end by 1 base, with 7 bases between. The CDR3 covers 13 residues. Germline lookup yields CDR1 SGHAT and CDR2 FQDESV (reference sequence). The CDR3 sequence is CASSPFGTDTQYF. CDR3 nucleotide sequence: TGTGCCAGCAGCCCCTTCGGCACAGATACGCAGTATTTT.

CDR3 loop: CASSLGTYNEQFF. The CDR3 nucleotides are TGTGCCAGCAGCCTCGGGACCTACAATGAGCAGTTCTTC. The V and J genes are TRBV11-2 and TRBJ2-1; D perhaps matches TRBD2 (5 bases). The CDR3 sequence is 13 residues long. The germline gives CDR1 SGHAT, CDR2 FQNNGV. Deletions cut 5 bases from V and 2 bases from J, with 7 bases between.

The chain couples TRBV20-1 to TRBJ2-3, with D perhaps given as TRBD1 or TRBD2 (5 bases each). The germline gives CDR1 DFQATT, CDR2 SNEGSKA (reference sequence). The length of the CDR3 is 15 residues. The CDR3: CDARRGSTPTDTQYF. CDR3 in DNA: TGCGATGCTAGACGGGGCTCTACGCCCACAGATACGCAGTATTTT.

A few counts support this clonotype. This may be a read error, as it is one base from a much larger clone. V usage is TRBV24-1 and J usage is TRBJ2-3; the D gene is possibly TRBD1 (5 bases). CDR1 is KGHDR and CDR2 is SFDVKD in the germline V gene. CDR3 length: 12 amino acids. V lost 3 bases and J 8 bases, leaving 8 bases between the germline ends. The CDR3 bases are TGTGCCACCAGTGATGGGGCAGGTACGCAGTATTTT. Translating gives CATSDGAGTQYF.

J is TRBJ2-3 and V is TRBV20-1, with unresolved D. From germline, CDR1 is DFQATT and CDR2 SNEGSKA (reference sequence). The CDR3 sequence is 15 residues long. Trimming took 4 bases from V and 3 from J, leaving 17 bases between them. CDR3 DNA sequence: TGCAGTGCTACCTCCCTATCGAGAATGACAGATACGCAGTATTTT. As protein: CSATSLSRMTDTQYF.

Remarks on this clonotype: Likely a read error: the CDR3 ends without its conserved phenylalanine or tryptophan. Here the CDR3 reads CSTQTGVDTGELFV. CDR3 nucleotides: TGCAGCACACAGACAGGGGTAGACACCGGGGAGCTGTTTGTT. The rearrangement uses TRBV29-1 and TRBJ2-2; 8 bases agree with TRBD1. This CDR3 has 14 amino acids. The trim removed 8 bases at V and 3 bases at J, leaving 8 bases unmatched. Germline assignment: CDR1 SQVTM and CDR2 ANQGSEA.

DNA for the CDR3: TGCAGTGCTAGATGGCGGGGCTTCGTGAATTCACCCCTCCACTTT. Translated: CSARWRGFVNSPLHF. The V and J genes are TRBV20-1 and TRBJ1-6; D perhaps matches TRBD1 (5 bases). CDR1 DFQATT and CDR2 SNEGSKA come from the germline V gene (reference sequence). The CDR3 has 15 residues. Trimming stripped 2 bases from V and 7 bases from J, with 15 bases between.

Note on this clonotype: A read error is likely, as this CDR3 ends without the conserved phenylalanine or tryptophan. The chain uses TRBV29-1 and TRBJ2-1; D perhaps matches TRBD1 (7 bases). The ends were cut back, 7 bases at V and 6 bases at J, with 19 bases in the middle. From germline, CDR1 is SQVTM and CDR2 ANQGSEA. CDR3 length equals 14 residues. The CDR3 is CSGGVRQGGNEQFI. As DNA, the CDR3 is TGCAGCGGTGGGGTGCGGCAGGGGGGCAATGAGCAGTTCATC.

Of note for this clonotype: A read error is possible here, since a much larger clone lies one base away. The chain carries TRBV6-1 and TRBJ2-1, with D possibly TRBD2 on 6 matching bases. Per the germline V gene, CDR1 is MNHNS and CDR2 is SASEGT. The CDR3 is made up of 15 amino acids. This CDR3 reads CASSEAGLDYIEQFF. DNA of the CDR3: TGTGCCAGCAGTGAAGCGGGATTGGACTACATTGAGCAGTTCTTC.

This clonotype was counted only a few times. Sequence at one end of the junction differs from germline and may be a read error. The V gene is TRBV15, the J gene TRBJ2-1, with 8 bases identical to TRBD2. Germline CDR1 reads LNHNV; CDR2 reads YYDKDF (reference sequence). The CDR3 is 14 amino acids. The DNA for the CDR3 is TGCGCCTCCAGCTTAGAGGGGACTAGTTATGAGCAGTTCTTC. As protein: CASSLEGTSYEQFF. The full variable domain, with the rest looked up from reference TRBV15 and TRBJ2-1, is DAMVIQNPRYQVTQFGKPVTLSCSQTLNHNVMYWYQQKSSQAPKLLFHYYDKDFNNEADTPDNFQSRRPNTSFCFLDIRSPGLGDTAMYLCASSLEGTSYEQFFGPGTRLTVL.

Points on this clonotype: A much bigger clone sits one base away, suggesting this may be a read error. The rearrangement uses TRBV6-2 or TRBV6-3 and TRBJ1-5; 7 positions agree with TRBD1. This CDR3 comprises 15 residues. The V gene's germline CDR1 is MNHEY and CDR2 SVGEGT. CDR3 region: CVSSPQGVRDQPQHF. The CDR3 DNA is TGTGTCAGCAGTCCCCAGGGGGTGCGCGATCAGCCCCAGCATTTT.

Details on this clonotype: The CDR3 carries no conserved terminal phenylalanine or tryptophan, so it likely arises from a read error. J is TRBJ2-1 and V is TRBV11-2; D is uncertain. The CDR3 covers 15 residues. Looked up from germline, CDR1 is SGHAT and CDR2 is FQNNGV. V gave up 1 base and J gave up 0 bases, with 7 bases separating them. CDR3 loop: CASSLACSSYNEQFS. The CDR3 nucleotides are TGTGCCAGCAGCTTAGCATGTAGCTCCTACAATGAGCAGTTCTCC.

This clonotype is judged medium-sized (0.01 to 0.1%). The chain links TRBV7-9 to TRBJ1-5; TRBD1 matches 7 bases. The germline CDR1 and CDR2 sequences are SEHNR and FQNEAQ (reference sequence). The CDR3 has 13 amino acids. Unmatched junction bases numbered 5, after V lost 5 bases and J lost 7 bases. CDR3 region: CASSRDSQQPQHF. The CDR3 DNA follows: TGTGCCAGCAGCCGGGACAGCCAGCAGCCCCAGCATTTT.

With regard to this clonotype: Since a much larger clone is just one base distant, this may be a read error. The V and J genes are TRBV4-1 and TRBJ2-1; D is possibly TRBD2 (6 bases). V lost 1 base to trimming and J lost 7 bases, with 11 bases between them. Looked up from germline, CDR1 is MGHRA and CDR2 is YSYEKL. CDR3 length: 14 residues. The CDR3 region has the DNA TGCGCCAGCAGCCAAGTGGGGGGTCGGAATGAGCAGTTCTTC. Its protein product is CASSQVGGRNEQFF.

Regarding this clonotype: One junction end does not reproduce the germline sequence, and a read error may be involved. The chain uses TRBV10-3 and TRBJ2-3, with unresolved D. This CDR3 is 14 amino acids long. Germline CDR1 reads ENHRY; CDR2 reads SYGVKD. CDR3 sequence: CAISVGKYTDMQYF. CDR3 bases: TGTGCCATCAGTGTAGGTAAATACACAGATATGCAGTATTTT.

This clonotype was counted ten times or more. The CDR3 region has the DNA TGTGCCAGCAGCTTCATGAACCAGATACTCCACTTT. Protein product: CASSFMNQILHF. J is TRBJ1-6 and V is TRBV7-3; D is uncertain. Germline V gene data show CDR1 as SGHTA and CDR2 as FQGTGA. This CDR3 region has 12 residues. The ends were cut back, 3 bases at V and 16 bases at J, with 13 bases in the middle.

Remarks on this clonotype: The conserved closing phenylalanine or tryptophan is absent in this CDR3, likely reflecting a read error. The genes are TRBV6-5 and TRBJ1-1; no firm D call. Between the trimmed V and J ends, which lost 8 bases and 11 bases, there was a span of 18 bases. Germline-derived CDR1 and CDR2 are MNHEY and SVGAGI. The CDR3 runs to 12 residues. The CDR3 sequence: CASCLTWTGAFL. CDR3 DNA: TGTGCCAGCTGTTTGACATGGACGGGGGCTTTCTTA.

This sequence joins TRBV4-2 and TRBJ1-1; D is unresolved. The CDR3 totals 13 residues. Germline-derived CDR1 and CDR2 are LGHNA and YNFKEQ. Trimming left V 1 base short and J 6 bases short, with 9 bases between. The CDR3 sequence is CASSQVGPSEAFF. The CDR3 DNA follows: TGTGCCAGCAGCCAAGTGGGCCCCTCTGAAGCTTTCTTT.